The subject of this entry is one TCR beta chain. The antigen it binds to is not known. No base quality information exists; no much larger clone differs at one position. The sample is drawn from a study of blood T cell repertoires in COVID-19 (dated by TCRdb to about 2020). For the wider study: Samples from collaborators originated in the United States, Italy and Spain and spanned both the acute and convalescent phases of COVID-19. The prospective study material was composed of cDNA or gDNA derived from T cells, B-cell-depleted T cells, or PBMCs. Subjects who had been exposed to COVID-19, were actively infected with it, or had recovered from it provided the deeply sampled blood TCRbeta repertoires that made up the dataset. The repertoires were released in a freely available public database intended as a resource for research on the immune response to SARS-CoV-2. Samples were obtained from the ongoing ImmuneRACE study (first 160 participants) and from roughly 1,300 subjects provided by 6 global collaborators. A de-identified subject ID, COVID-19 status, age in years and sex were almost always included in the sample metadata. HLA class I and class II types, where available, came from metadata supplied by the sample provider rather than from assay-based typing. General findings and caveats noted by the study authors: The amount of clinical and demographic metadata varied by source and participant and was provided uncurated.

TCRbeta CDR3 regions were amplified from genomic DNA by means of the immunoSEQ Assay, a bias-controlled multiplex PCR. For the original study's pipeline: The number of nucleated cells in each sample was estimated from the amplification of reference gene primers within the assay. To quantify the absolute abundance of each unique TCRbeta CDR3 rearrangement, sequence reads were collapsed and filtered. For each sample, productive Simpson clonality was calculated as the square root of Simpson's diversity index across productive rearrangements. TCRdb retrieved this table from immuneACCESS and kept in-frame rearrangements only. Not all clones are present; in checked studies, unresolved V genes account for under half, and no reason is known for the remainder. The D gene and trimming were derived from the DNA, and the V and J assignments and clone size from that table. The sample has tens of thousands of clones on record, approximately 90% of them singletons. Jointly, the top ten make up around 2.5% of the sample.

Each collaborating institution followed its own protocols to collect whole blood in K2EDTA tubes. Collaborator samples were shipped for TCRbeta analysis as frozen whole blood, isolated PBMCs, or DNA extracted from either sample type. V and J are trimmed by 4 bases and 9 bases, and the gene matches miss 11 bases of the junction. The germline V gene gives CDR1 as MNHEY and CDR2 as SVGAGI. The CDR3, cysteine through phenylalanine, is 16 amino acids long. Only the CDR3 part of the read is kept: 48 bases, read in frame from the first base. The chain is assembled from TRBV6-5 and TRBJ2-1; the central 11 bases match TRBD2. This receptor was obtained from a middle-aged man with acute or convalescent COVID-19. Sequencing input: peripheral blood. The nucleotide sequence is TGTGCCAGCAGTTGGGGGACTAGCGGATTACTCGGTGAGCAGTTCTTC. This translates into CASSWGTSGLLGEQFF.